The 13 T cell receptor beta chains below come from one sample, sequenced in a study of cytomegalovirus exposure and HLA in healthy donors. 13 Jbeta primers and 60 Vbeta primers were used for the PCR. Assay used: immunoSEQ multiplex PCR; TCRdb lists only in-frame clones, some missing. This sample has some 90,000 clones, with around 67% found just once. The source material was PBMCs. The receptors were gathered from a man in his fifties in good health and CMV-seronegative.

The chain is built from TRBV27 and TRBJ1-5, with D unclear. V lost 5 bases, J lost 7 bases, and 15 bases lay in between. The CDR3 length is 14 residues. CDR1 MNHEY and CDR2 SMNVEV come from the germline V gene (reference sequence). The CDR3 protein is CASSPIPSRQPQHF. As DNA, the CDR3 is TGTGCCAGCAGTCCCATCCCAAGCCGACAGCCCCAGCATTTT.

The chain combines TRBV4-3 with TRBJ2-3, with D possibly matching TRBD1 (5 bases). V dropped 4 bases and J dropped 0 bases, with 14 bases sitting between them. CDR1 is LGHNA and CDR2 is YSLEER in the germline V gene. This CDR3 spans 16 amino acids. The CDR3 nucleotides are TGCGCCAGCAGCCGACGGGCAGGGTTGAGCACAGATACGCAGTATTTT. Protein sequence: CASSRRAGLSTDTQYF.

V usage is TRBV11-3 and J usage is TRBJ2-1, with 13 bases fitting TRBD2. Germline V gene lookup returns CDR1 SGHNT and CDR2 YENEEA. J was trimmed by 9 bases and V by 4 bases; bases with no gene match: 6. This CDR3 is 15 amino acids long. Written as DNA, the CDR3 is TGTGCCAGCAGCTCCGGGACTAGCGGGGTGGGTGAGCAGTTCTTC. Its translation is CASSSGTSGVGEQFF.

J is TRBJ2-5 and V is TRBV5-1; maybe TRBD2 (6 bases). Between the trimmed V and J ends, which lost 2 bases and 5 bases, there was a span of 16 bases. Looked up from germline, CDR1 is SGHRS and CDR2 is YFSETQ. The CDR3 has 15 amino acids. The CDR3, as DNA: TGCGCCAGCAGCTTCTGGGCCCGGCGGGGTGAGACCCAGTACTTC. This translates into CASSFWARRGETQYF.

V and J are TRBV6-5 and TRBJ2-5; 13 bases are a match to TRBD2. CDR3 length: 14 amino acids. Germline V gene data show CDR1 as MNHEY and CDR2 as SVGAGI. V lost 10 bases to trimming and J lost 5 bases; unmatched junction nucleotides: 7. CDR3 nucleotide sequence: TGTGCCAAACCTGGGACTAGCGGGAAGGAGACCCAGTACTTC. Translated, it gives CAKPGTSGKETQYF.

The chain combines TRBV11-2 with TRBJ2-7, with 10 bases matching TRBD2. The CDR3 contains 17 residues. The trim removed 3 bases at V and 1 base at J, leaving 9 bases unmatched. CDR1 is SGHAT and CDR2 is FQNNGV in the germline V gene. CDR3 sequence (DNA): TGTGCCAGCAGCTTTACTCAGACTAGCGGGCAATCCTACGAGCAGTACTTC. It is translated as CASSFTQTSGQSYEQYF.

The V call is TRBV13, the J call TRBJ1-2, with D uncertain. The germline gives CDR1 PRHDT, CDR2 FYEKMQ (reference sequence). CDR3 size: 14 residues. V was trimmed by 0 bases and J by 11 bases, leaving 16 bases between them. CDR3 residues: CASSLGWTGELYTF. In DNA, the CDR3 is TGTGCCAGCAGCTTAGGTTGGACTGGAGAATTGTACACCTTC.

The chain is built from TRBV5-1 and TRBJ2-1, with TRBD2 matching 13 bases. The V gene's germline CDR1 is SGHRS and CDR2 YFSETQ. V dropped 4 bases and J dropped 6; count of bases not matched to a gene: 7. This CDR3 contains 16 residues. DNA of the CDR3: TGCGCCAGCAGCCGAAGCACTAGCGGGGGGGGCAATGAGCAGTTCTTC. Protein sequence: CASSRSTSGGGNEQFF. The entire variable domain, with the rest obtained from reference TRBV5-1 and TRBJ2-1, is as follows: KAGVTQTPRYLIKTRGQQVTLSCSPISGHRSVSWYQQTPGQGLQFLFEYFSETQRNKGNFPGRFSGRQFSNSRSEMNVSTLELGDSALYLCASSRSTSGGGNEQFFGPGTRLTVL.

This sequence joins TRBV20-1 and TRBJ2-3, with D unresolved. This CDR3 is built from 11 residues. Between the trimmed V and J ends, which lost 5 bases and 6 bases, there was a span of 9 bases. Germline V CDR1 and CDR2: DFQATT, SNEGSKA (reference sequence). DNA of the CDR3: TGCAGTGCTTCCCCCCTGGATACGCAGTATTTT. As protein: CSASPLDTQYF.

V gene TRBV10-2 combines with J gene TRBJ2-5; D might be TRBD2 (6 bases). TRBJ2-7 explains the end of the DNA better; the J call may be wrong. The CDR3 consists of 15 residues. Per germline, CDR1 WSHSY and CDR2 SAAADI. Here the CDR3 reads CASSEGAGRYDEQYF. In nucleotides, the CDR3 is TGCGCCAGCAGTGAGGGTGCGGGGAGGTATGACGAGCAGTACTTC.

V and J are TRBV10-3 and TRBJ1-4; 7 positions agree with TRBD1. With 11 bases clipped from V and 6 bases from J, the junction kept 9 bases outside the gene matches. Germline V gives CDR1 ENHRY, CDR2 SYGVKD. This CDR3 has 13 amino acids. CDR3 sequence reads: CAVYSGGDEKLFF. Here the CDR3 DNA reads TGTGCCGTATATTCAGGGGGAGATGAAAAACTGTTTTTT.

This clone was detected once. The chain has TRBV28 and TRBJ2-3; tentative D call: TRBD1 (6 bases). The CDR3 is 13 residues long. The V gene lost 7 bases and the J gene lost 4 bases, with 12 bases spanning the gap. The V gene's germline CDR1 is MDHEN and CDR2 SYDVKM. The CDR3 DNA sequence: TGTGCCAGCACTCACAGGGTTCCAGATACGCAGTATTTT. This translates into CASTHRVPDTQYF.

This rearrangement joins TRBV2 to TRBJ2-3; possibly TRBD1 for D (6 bases). This CDR3 has 15 residues. CDR1 is SNHLY and CDR2 is FYNNEI in the germline V gene. V lost 4 bases to trimming and J lost 0 bases, with 11 bases between them. CDR3 sequence reads: CASSGNRDSTDTQYF. The CDR3, as DNA: TGTGCCAGCAGTGGGAACAGGGACAGCACAGATACGCAGTATTTT.